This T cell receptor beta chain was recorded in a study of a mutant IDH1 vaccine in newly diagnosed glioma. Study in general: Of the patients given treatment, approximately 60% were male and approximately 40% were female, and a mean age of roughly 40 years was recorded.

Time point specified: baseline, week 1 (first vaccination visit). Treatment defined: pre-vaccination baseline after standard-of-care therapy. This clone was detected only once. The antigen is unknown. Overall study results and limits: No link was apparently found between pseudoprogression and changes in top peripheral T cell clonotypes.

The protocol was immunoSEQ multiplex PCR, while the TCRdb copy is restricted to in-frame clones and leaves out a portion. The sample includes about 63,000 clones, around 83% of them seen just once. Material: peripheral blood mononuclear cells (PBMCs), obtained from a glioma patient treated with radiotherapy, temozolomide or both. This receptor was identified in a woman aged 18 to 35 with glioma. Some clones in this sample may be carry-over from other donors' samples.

The CDR3 sequence is CASSLALPGVGTEAFF. CDR3 coding DNA: TGTGCCAGCAGCTTAGCGCTACCAGGGGTGGGCACTGAAGCTTTCTTT. The chain joins TRBV7-8 to TRBJ1-1, with D possibly being TRBD1 (6 bases). V gave up 0 bases and J gave up 4 bases, with 15 bases separating them. The CDR3 has 16 residues. CDR1 is SGHVS, CDR2 FQNEAQ, per germline.